The 25 T cell receptor beta chains below all came from one sample that was sequenced in a study of T cell clonality in common variable immunodeficiency. This table comes from immunoSEQ multiplex PCR, and its TCRdb copy is limited to in-frame clones, with some not included. The specimen has 35,000 to 45,000 clones, none found just once. The specimen was peripheral blood mononuclear cells. The receptor source for this set is a person aged 18-69 years in good health.

This clone was seen only a few times. The missing CDR3 end, 3 residues past where the read stops, is filled in from the germline J gene. V is TRBV11-2 and J is TRBJ2-5, with 7 bases identical to TRBD1. Germline CDR1 and CDR2: SGHAT and FQNNGV. With V trimmed by 5 bases and J by 5 bases, 5 bases remained unmatched. CDR3 length: 13 residues. CDR3 sequence: CASSKGTAETQYF. Partial CDR3 DNA: TGTGCCAGCAGCAAAGGGACAGCCGAGACC.

In this sample, this clone turned up many times. The CDR3 goes on 3 residues after the read ends, and that part is filled in from the germline J gene. V and J are TRBV10-3 and TRBJ1-2; unclear D gene. CDR1 and CDR2 (germline): ENHRY, SYGVKD. The CDR3 covers 12 residues. The sequenced part of the CDR3 DNA is TGTGCCATCAGTGAGTCGGTCAGAAGC. This encodes CAISESVRS. The whole CDR3 sequence reads CAISESVRSYTF.

This clone was counted many times. The read halts 3 residues ahead of the CDR3 end, with the missing end drawn from the germline J gene. This sequence joins TRBV2 and TRBJ2-5, with 13 bases that match TRBD2. CDR3 size: 15 residues. The junction had 7 bases not matched to a gene; V was cut back by 7 bases and J by 5 bases. In germline, CDR1 is SNHLY, CDR2 FYNNEI. CDR3 region: CASKGLAGIRETQYF. Incomplete CDR3 DNA: TGTGCCAGCAAGGGACTAGCGGGAATTCGGGAGACC.

For this clone: The read ends 3 residues before the CDR3 terminus; that terminus is restored from the germline J gene. The chain couples TRBV5-5 to TRBJ2-3; TRBD2 agrees at 13 bases. Germline lookup yields CDR1 SGHKS and CDR2 YYEKEE (reference sequence). This CDR3 is built from 15 residues. The sequenced part of the CDR3 DNA is TGTGCCAGCAGCTCGGGACTAGCGGGGCAAGAGACG. It codes for CASSSGLAGQET. The CDR3 in full is CASSSGLAGQETQYF. The full variable domain, in which reference TRBV5-5 and TRBJ2-3 provide the parts outside the CDR3, is DAGVTQSPTHLIKTRGQQVTLRCSPISGHKSVSWYQQVLGQGPQFIFQYYEKEERGRGNFPDRFSARQFPNYSSELNVNALLLGDSALYLCASSSGLAGQETQYFGPGTRLTVL.

This clone has at least ten counts. The read falls 3 residues short of the CDR3 end, and the missing part is taken from the germline J gene. This sequence joins TRBV30 and TRBJ1-2; TRBD1 aligns across 8 bases. V trimming: 2 bases; J trimming: 2 bases; junction bases outside the gene matches: 7. From germline, CDR1 is GTSNPN and CDR2 SVGIG (reference sequence). This CDR3 has 15 amino acids. The CDR3 reads CAWSTPRTGNYGYTF. CDR3 DNA, as far as it was read: TGTGCCTGGAGTACTCCCCGGACAGGGAACTATGGC.

This clone was recorded many times. Read sequence stops 3 residues before the CDR3 end, and the germline J gene provides the missing end. The V gene is TRBV5-4, the J gene TRBJ1-2; TRBD1 agrees at 9 bases. Trimming took 4 bases from V and 3 from J; bases not matched to a gene: 7. Germline loops: CDR1 SGHNT, CDR2 YYREEE (reference sequence). The CDR3 consists of 15 residues. The CDR3: CASSDRTGADYGYTF. The part of the CDR3 DNA that was read is TGTGCCAGCAGCGATCGGACAGGGGCTGACTATGGC.

This clone was recorded a few times. The read gets to within 3 residues of the CDR3 end, and the germline J gene fills in the rest. This sequence joins TRBV7-8 and TRBJ2-7, with TRBD1 identical over 10 bases. The J segment lost 3 bases and the V segment lost 5 bases, leaving 1 base of the junction unmatched. CDR1 is SGHVS, CDR2 FQNEAQ, per germline. This CDR3 has 13 residues. The covered CDR3 bases are TGTGCCAGCAGCCGGGACAGGGGCTACGAG. Translation: CASSRDRGYE. From start to end, the CDR3 is CASSRDRGYEQYF.

This clone showed up many times. Read data end 3 residues before the CDR3 end; the end is taken from the germline J gene. The V and J genes are TRBV20-1 and TRBJ1-2; D may be TRBD1 (5 bases). The CDR3 is 13 residues long. The V end lost 5 bases, the J end lost 4 bases, and 14 bases lay between the germline ends. Germline lookup yields CDR1 DFQATT and CDR2 SNEGSKA (reference sequence). CDR3 in amino acids: CSASPQGPYGYTF. Partial CDR3 DNA: TGCAGTGCTTCCCCTCAGGGTCCCTATGGC.

This clone has a count of ten or more. The read terminates 3 residues before the CDR3 end, so the remaining end is supplied by the germline J gene. The chain uses TRBV12-3 or TRBV12-4 and TRBJ2-2; TRBD2 matches at 9 bases. The CDR3 is made up of 14 amino acids. The V and J ends lost 6 bases and 10 bases, in that order; junction bases with no gene match: 9. The CDR3 loop reads CASRNSGGPEELFF. The CDR3 bases that were read are TGTGCCAGCAGAAATAGCGGGGGCCCGGAGGAG.

This clone was recorded at least ten times. The sequence runs out 3 residues before the end of the CDR3; the remainder is reconstructed from the germline J gene. The chain joins TRBV5-6 to TRBJ2-1, with 7 bases aligning to TRBD2. The CDR3 extends over 12 amino acids. The V and J ends lost 3 bases and 8 bases, in that order; junction bases with no gene match: 2. CDR1 SGHDT and CDR2 YYEEEE come from the germline V gene. The sequenced CDR3 bases are TGTGCCAGCAGCTGGACTAGTGATGAG. This sequence encodes CASSWTSDE. The entire CDR3 is CASSWTSDEQFF.

At least ten counts were recorded for this clone. The CDR3 end is not reached by the read, which stops 3 residues before it; the germline J gene fills it in. The chain employs TRBV12-3 or TRBV12-4 and TRBJ2-1; 8 nucleotides align to TRBD2. V lost 5 bases to trimming and J lost 6 bases; unmatched junction nucleotides: 6. The CDR3 length is 14 residues. The sequenced part of the CDR3 DNA is TGTGCCAGCAGTCCTTCGGGAGGGGGCAATGAG. It translates to CASSPSGGGNE. The CDR3 in its entirety is CASSPSGGGNEQFF.

This chain's CDR3 is CASSLLAGQGHEQYF. The DNA read from the CDR3 is TGTGCCAGCAGCTTACTGGCGGGACAGGGCCACGAG. This chain uses TRBV7-3 with TRBJ2-7, with 9 bases lining up with TRBD1. The CDR3 is cut off 3 residues early in the read; its end comes from the germline J gene. This CDR3 contains 15 residues. V was pared by 2 bases and J by 5 bases, with 7 bases of the junction left unmatched. Germline CDR1 and CDR2: SGHTA and FQGTGA.

Regarding this clone: The read gets to within 3 residues of the CDR3 end, and the germline J gene fills in the rest. The chain employs TRBV7-6 and TRBJ1-6, with a possible D match to TRBD1 (5 bases). The CDR3 covers 13 residues. Trimming stripped 2 bases from V and 6 bases from J, with 5 bases between. CDR1 is SGHVS, CDR2 FNYEAQ, per germline. Partial CDR3 DNA: TGTGCCAGCAGCTTACAGGGTAATTCACCC. Encoded protein: CASSLQGNSP. The CDR3 in full is CASSLQGNSPLHF.

This clone occurred many times. With the read ending 3 residues before the CDR3 end, the germline J gene is used to fill in that end. The chain joins TRBV10-3 to TRBJ2-5; 7 nucleotides match TRBD1. The CDR3 length is 13 residues. V lost 4 bases, J lost 2 bases, and 1 base stayed unmatched. Germline values: CDR1 ENHRY, CDR2 SYGVKD. The sequenced CDR3 bases are TGTGCCATCAGTGCGGGACAGCAAGAGACC. As protein: CAISAGQQET. The whole CDR3 is CAISAGQQETQYF.

This clone was seen at least ten times. The CDR3 is cut off 3 residues early in the read; its end comes from the germline J gene. This specimen includes other DNA sequences encoding the same CDR3. The V call is TRBV2, the J call TRBJ2-5; D unclear. The CDR3 spans 11 residues. CDR1 and CDR2 (germline): SNHLY, FYNNEI. Trimming stripped 4 bases from V and 2 bases from J, with 2 bases between. Partial CDR3 DNA: TGTGCCAGCAGTGTACAAGAGACC. Its protein is CASSVQET. The whole CDR3 sequence is CASSVQETQYF.

This clone was counted ten times or more. CDR3 sequence reads: CASSQEDRATDTQYF. The CDR3 DNA, read in part, is TGTGCCAGCAGCCAAGAGGACAGGGCCACAGATACG. The chain has TRBV3-1 (or the pseudogene TRBV3-2) and TRBJ2-3, with TRBD1 matching over 8 bases. From the germline J gene comes the end of the CDR3, since the read stops 3 residues before it. This CDR3 spans 15 amino acids. The germline V gene encodes CDR1 LGHDT and CDR2 YNNKEL (reference sequence). The J segment lost 2 bases and the V segment lost 0 bases, leaving 1 base of the junction unmatched.

This clone was recorded at least ten times. The read stops 3 residues short of the end of the CDR3; the missing end is completed from the germline J gene. The genes are TRBV7-1 and TRBJ2-2; possibly TRBD2 for D (6 bases). TRBV7-1 is placed among ORFs of uncertain function. Trimming took off 3 bases at V and 10 bases at J, with 33 bases between the two ends. This CDR3 has 20 residues. This chain's CDR3 is CASSSRQGSTTGVYQVELFF. The covered CDR3 bases are TGTGCCAGCAGCTCCCGGCAGGGTTCGACGACGGGAGTTTATCAGGTGGAG.

This clone was found a few times. Partial CDR3 DNA: TGTGCCAGTAGTACCGGGGGGTTATGGCAAGAGACC. Its translation is CASSTGGLWQET. The full-length CDR3 reads as CASSTGGLWQETQYF. The chain combines TRBV19 with TRBJ2-5, with 7 positions matching TRBD2. The read finishes 3 residues shy of the CDR3 end, and the germline J gene is used to complete it. The germline V gene encodes CDR1 LNHDA and CDR2 SQIVND (reference sequence). This CDR3 is built from 15 residues. The trim removed 4 bases at V and 2 bases at J, leaving 7 bases unmatched.

This clone occurred many times. The read ends 3 residues early relative to the CDR3; the germline J gene fills the gap. V is TRBV2 and J is TRBJ2-4; no definite D call. The CDR3 loop spans 15 amino acids. With 3 bases removed from V and 0 bases from J, the gap between germline ends came to 9 bases. Germline assignment: CDR1 SNHLY and CDR2 FYNNEI. The CDR3 loop is CASSDQKVAKNIQYF. The sequenced part of the CDR3 DNA is TGTGCCAGCAGTGACCAGAAAGTAGCCAAAAACATT. Looking up the rest from reference TRBV2 and TRBJ2-4 gives the full variable domain: EPEVTQTPSHQVTQMGQEVILRCVPISNHLYFYWYRQILGQKVEFLVSFYNNEISEKSEIFDDQFSVERPDGSNFTLKIRSTKLEDSAMYFCASSDQKVAKNIQYFGAGTRLSVL.

This clone has only a few counts. The read comes to an end 3 residues before the CDR3 does, leaving the germline J gene to fill in the end. V gene TRBV5-1 combines with J gene TRBJ2-3, with D possibly matching TRBD2 (5 bases). Per the germline V gene, CDR1 is SGHRS and CDR2 is YFSETQ. The length of the CDR3 is 15 residues. The CDR3 region is CASSLSGIPQETQYF. Partial CDR3 DNA: TGCGCCAGCAGCTTGTCGGGGATCCCACAAGAGACG.

This clone occurred many times. With the read ending 3 residues before the CDR3 end, the germline J gene is used to fill in that end. The genes are TRBV19 and TRBJ1-2; possible D gene TRBD1, 5 bases. This CDR3 spans 12 amino acids. V was trimmed by 7 bases and J by 5 bases, leaving 11 bases between them. Germline V lookup: CDR1 LNHDA, CDR2 SQIVND (reference sequence). CDR3 bases read: TGTGCCAGTATTGACAGTTTATATGGC. The encoded protein is CASIDSLYG. The full CDR3 reads CASIDSLYGYTF. Full variable domain (remainder filled in from reference TRBV19 and TRBJ1-2): DGGITQSPKYLFRKEGQNVTLSCEQNLNHDAMYWYRQDPGQGLRLIYYSQIVNDFQKGDIAEGYSVSREKKESFPLTVTSAQKNPTAFYLCASIDSLYGYTFGSGTRLTVV.

As to this clone: The CDR3 end lies 3 residues beyond the end of the read and is filled in from the germline J gene. V and J are TRBV2 and TRBJ2-1; maybe TRBD2 (5 bases). Between the trimmed V and J ends, which lost 0 bases and 6 bases, there was a span of 18 bases. This CDR3 comprises 17 residues. Germline values: CDR1 SNHLY, CDR2 FYNNEI. The CDR3 loop reads CASSEAPRGALANEQFF. The sequenced part of the CDR3 DNA is TGTGCCAGCAGTGAAGCCCCCCGAGGAGCCCTAGCCAATGAG.

This clone has a count of ten or more. The CDR3 end is not reached by the read, which stops 3 residues before it; the germline J gene fills it in. The rearrangement links TRBV7-2 to TRBJ2-2, with 7 bases aligning to TRBD1. The germline CDR1 and CDR2 sequences are SGHTA and FQGNSA. Trimming took 4 bases from V and 7 from J; bases not matched to a gene: 6. The CDR3 length is 14 residues. The DNA read from the CDR3 is TGTGCCAGCAGCTCTTACGGGACAGACGGGGAG. Translating it yields CASSSYGTDGE. The whole CDR3 protein is CASSSYGTDGELFF. Filled out from reference TRBV7-2 and TRBJ2-2, the complete variable domain reads GAGVSQSPSNKVTEKGKDVELRCDPISGHTALYWYRQSLGQGLEFLIYFQGNSAPDKSGLPSDRFSAERTGGSVSTLTIQRTQQEDSAVYLCASSSYGTDGELFFGEGSRLTVL.

This clone has a count of ten or more. The CDR3 goes on 3 residues after the read ends, and that part is filled in from the germline J gene. The sample holds other DNA sequences that translate to the same CDR3. J is TRBJ2-7 and V is TRBV11-2; a possible D gene is TRBD2 (6 bases). The CDR3 is 12 amino acids. Germline loops: CDR1 SGHAT, CDR2 FQNNGV. Trimming pared 3 bases from V and 5 bases from J, leaving 8 bases between. The CDR3 DNA, read in part, is TGTGCCAGCAGCTTTAGCGGAAACGAG. Translated: CASSFSGNE. The CDR3 reads in full as CASSFSGNEQYF.

This clone was observed many times. Read sequence stops 3 residues before the CDR3 end, and the germline J gene provides the missing end. V is TRBV14 and J is TRBJ2-5, with TRBD1 matching over 8 bases. V was clipped by 1 base and J by 4 bases; unmatched bases: 11. CDR3 size: 17 residues. From germline, CDR1 is SGHDN and CDR2 FVKESK. CDR3 protein: CASSQGTGIRAAETQYF. The sequenced part of the CDR3 DNA is TGTGCCAGCAGCCAAGGGACAGGGATTCGGGCCGCAGAGACC.